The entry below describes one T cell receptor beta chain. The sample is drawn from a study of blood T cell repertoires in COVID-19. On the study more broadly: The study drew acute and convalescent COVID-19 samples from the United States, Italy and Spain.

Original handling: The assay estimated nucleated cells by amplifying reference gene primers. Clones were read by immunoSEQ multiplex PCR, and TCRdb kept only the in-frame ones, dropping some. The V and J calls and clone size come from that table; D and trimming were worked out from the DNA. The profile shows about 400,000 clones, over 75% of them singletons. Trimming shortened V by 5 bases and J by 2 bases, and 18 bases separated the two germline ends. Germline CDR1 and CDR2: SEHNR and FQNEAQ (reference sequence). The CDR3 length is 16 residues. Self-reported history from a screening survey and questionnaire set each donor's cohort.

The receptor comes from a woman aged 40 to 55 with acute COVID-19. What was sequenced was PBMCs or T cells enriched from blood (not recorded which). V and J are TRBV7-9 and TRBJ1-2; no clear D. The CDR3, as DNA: TGTGCCAGCAGCCCCCCCGTGGGAGGAAAAAACTATGGCTACACCTTC. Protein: CASSPPVGGKNYGYTF.